This TCR beta chain is drawn from a study of blood T cell repertoires in COVID-19. Sequenced by immunoSEQ multiplex PCR; TCRdb stores in-frame clones only, minus some. The sample carries roughly 49,000 clones, around 83% recorded once. Germline loops: CDR1 DFQATT, CDR2 SNEGSKA (reference sequence). Trimming cost V 3 bases and J 3 bases, with 8 bases left between them. The CDR3 is 12 amino acids. Sequencing was done on a sample of peripheral blood. This clonotype was sampled from a man older than 75 with active COVID-19. This chain links TRBV20-1 with TRBJ1-2; a weak D match, TRBD1 (5 bases). CDR3 in amino acids: CSASPGDYGYTF. The CDR3 DNA follows: TGCAGTGCTAGTCCGGGGGACTATGGCTACACCTTC.